The 19 T cell receptor beta chains below come from one sample, sequenced in a study of chemoradiotherapy in HPV16-positive cancers. Using immunoSEQ multiplex PCR, the repertoire was profiled, and TCRdb retains in-frame clones only, with some absent. The table lists approximately 3,200 clones, around 94% of them singletons, with over 2% in the top ten. This specimen was taken from a patient who underwent chemoradiotherapy. The source is a human donor with HPV-associated anogenital cancer.

The chain has TRBV6-1 and TRBJ2-7, with D tentatively TRBD1 (6 bases). V was cut by 7 bases and J by 2 bases, with 15 bases left in between. Per the germline V gene, CDR1 is MNHNS and CDR2 is SASEGT. CDR3 length equals 14 residues. The CDR3 sequence: CASTTQGQTYEQYF. In DNA form, the CDR3 reads TGTGCCAGCACCACTCAAGGACAGACCTACGAGCAGTACTTC.

The chain employs TRBV30 and TRBJ1-2, with D tentatively TRBD1 (5 bases). The V end was cut by 4 bases, the J end by 10 bases, with 16 bases between. The germline V gene encodes CDR1 GTSNPN and CDR2 SVGIG (reference sequence). CDR3 length: 12 amino acids. The CDR3 sequence is CAWIGGPAHYTF. In DNA form, the CDR3 reads TGTGCCTGGATTGGGGGACCCGCTCACTACACCTTC.

CDR3: CASSLFGLAGGRVGEQYF. The DNA of the CDR3 is TGTGCCAGCAGCTTATTTGGGCTAGCGGGGGGGCGTGTGGGGGAGCAGTACTTC. V is TRBV7-2 and J is TRBJ2-7; 12 bases agree with TRBD2. This CDR3 region has 18 residues. Unmatched junction bases numbered 15, after V lost 2 bases and J lost 7 bases. Germline assignment: CDR1 SGHTA and CDR2 FQGNSA.

The chain uses TRBV6-1 and TRBJ1-5, with a possible D match to TRBD1 (5 bases). Germline V gives CDR1 MNHNS, CDR2 SASEGT. Trimming took 2 bases from V and 7 from J, leaving 18 bases between them. The CDR3 is 16 residues long. The CDR3 protein is CASSEILGDAGQPQHF. DNA for the CDR3: TGTGCCAGCAGTGAAATTTTAGGGGACGCGGGACAGCCCCAGCATTTT.

V and J are TRBV5-6 and TRBJ2-1; 7 bases agree with TRBD1. Unmatched junction bases numbered 8, after V lost 3 bases and J lost 8 bases. The CDR3 length is 14 residues. Looked up from germline, CDR1 is SGHDT and CDR2 is YYEEEE. The CDR3 loop reads CASSSTGIGDEQFF. Here the CDR3 DNA reads TGTGCCAGCAGCTCGACAGGGATTGGGGATGAGCAGTTCTTC.

The V gene is TRBV11-2, the J gene TRBJ2-5; 8 bases are a match to TRBD2. CDR3 length: 15 residues. Germline CDR1 reads SGHAT; CDR2 reads FQNNGV. V lost 1 base to trimming and J lost 5 bases; unmatched junction nucleotides: 6. CDR3 protein: CASSLGPTSGETQYF. The CDR3 DNA reads TGTGCCAGCAGCTTAGGCCCCACTAGCGGCGAGACCCAGTACTTC.

This sequence joins TRBV19 and TRBJ1-5; no definite D call. The CDR3 sequence is 16 residues long. Trimming took 3 bases from V and 3 from J, leaving 15 bases between them. Germline CDR1 LNHDA, CDR2 SQIVND (reference sequence). CDR3 bases: TGTGCCAGTAGTATGAGGAACAGCCGGTCCAATCAGCCCCAGCATTTT. Its protein is CASSMRNSRSNQPQHF.

The V call is TRBV27, the J call TRBJ2-2; 7 nucleotides line up with TRBD1. Germline V lookup: CDR1 MNHEY, CDR2 SMNVEV (reference sequence). The CDR3 has 17 amino acids. The J segment lost 3 bases and the V segment lost 0 bases, leaving 7 bases of the junction unmatched. CDR3 coding DNA: TGTGCCAGCAGTTTATCGAGAGGGGGCTCGGACACCGGGGAGCTGTTTTTT. It specifies CASSLSRGGSDTGELFF.

V is TRBV7-9 and J is TRBJ2-3, with D perhaps TRBD2 (6 bases). The germline V gene encodes CDR1 SEHNR and CDR2 FQNEAQ (reference sequence). V lost 8 bases and J 1 base, leaving 10 bases between the germline ends. The CDR3 has 13 amino acids. The CDR3 reads CASGGHGTDTQYF. The CDR3 DNA sequence: TGTGCCAGCGGAGGGCACGGCACAGATACGCAGTATTTT. Full variable domain (outside the CDR3, taken from reference TRBV7-9 and TRBJ2-3): DTGVSQNPRHKITKRGQNVTFRCDPISEHNRLYWYRQTLGQGPEFLTYFQNEAQLEKSRLLSDRFSAERPKGSFSTLEIQRTEQGDSAMYLCASGGHGTDTQYFGPGTRLTVL.

V usage is TRBV5-4 and J usage is TRBJ2-7; possibly TRBD2 for D (6 bases). Germline-derived CDR1 and CDR2 are SGHNT and YYREEE (reference sequence). The CDR3 contains 13 residues. Trimming removed 7 bases from V and 4 bases from J, with 15 bases in between. The CDR3: CASGAGPKYEQYF. DNA for the CDR3: TGTGCCAGCGGAGCGGGTCCTAAATACGAGCAGTACTTC.

The chain is built from TRBV6-6 and TRBJ2-2; tentatively, D is TRBD1 or TRBD2 (5 bases each). The CDR3 covers 15 residues. V was cut by 8 bases and J by 5 bases, with 18 bases left in between. Germline lookup yields CDR1 MNHNY and CDR2 SVGAGI (reference sequence). CDR3 sequence: CASSLYERGTGELFF. CDR3 nucleotide sequence: TGTGCCAGCTCCCTTTATGAGAGGGGAACCGGGGAGCTGTTTTTT.

This clone has just one count. The chain employs TRBV10-2 and TRBJ2-2, with TRBD1 as a possible D gene (6 bases). V lost 7 bases and J 4 bases, leaving 13 bases between the germline ends. Per the germline V gene, CDR1 is WSHSY and CDR2 is SAAADI. The CDR3 consists of 14 residues. The chain's CDR3 is CASTITGFTGELFF. As DNA, the CDR3 is TGCGCCAGCACCATAACAGGGTTCACCGGGGAGCTGTTTTTT.

This clone was counted once. The rearrangement uses TRBV14 and TRBJ1-2; D not resolved. V gave up 0 bases and J gave up 4 bases, with 12 bases separating them. The CDR3 is 15 residues long. Looked up from germline, CDR1 is SGHDN and CDR2 is FVKESK. The CDR3, as DNA: TGTGCCAGCAGCCAAGATCCCGGTGCTGTCTATGGCTACACCTTC. Encoded protein: CASSQDPGAVYGYTF.

This rearrangement joins TRBV28 to TRBJ2-2; 12 bases fit TRBD2. The CDR3 loop spans 17 amino acids. In germline, CDR1 is MDHEN, CDR2 SYDVKM. Trimming at V came to 0 bases and at J to 8 bases, leaving 7 bases not matched to a gene. The CDR3 DNA sequence: TGTGCCAGCAGTTTATGGCGGCTAGCGGGAGGGCCGGGGGAGCTGTTTTTT. This gives the protein CASSLWRLAGGPGELFF.

This chain connects TRBV5-4 to TRBJ1-1; 8 bases agree with TRBD1. The CDR3 is 15 amino acids. V lost 4 bases and J lost 4; bases outside the gene matches: 9. The germline CDR1 and CDR2 sequences are SGHNT and YYREEE (reference sequence). The CDR3 DNA reads TGTGCCAGCAGCCGCCCAACAGGGGGGGGCACTGAAGCTTTCTTT. Its translation: CASSRPTGGGTEAFF.

The chain joins TRBV5-1 to TRBJ2-7; 7 nucleotides agree with TRBD2. Per germline, CDR1 SGHRS and CDR2 YFSETQ. V lost 5 bases, J lost 2 bases, and 19 bases stayed unmatched. The CDR3 extends over 18 amino acids. The CDR3 loop reads CASSLGLGQVIIPYEQYF. The CDR3 DNA is TGCGCCAGCAGTCTCGGACTAGGGCAGGTAATCATCCCCTACGAGCAGTACTTC.

V usage is TRBV5-4 and J usage is TRBJ1-2, with TRBD1 matching 7 bases. The CDR3 totals 14 residues. Trimming took 0 bases from V and 6 from J; bases not matched to a gene: 5. In germline, CDR1 is SGHNT, CDR2 YYREEE (reference sequence). CDR3 sequence (DNA): TGTGCCAGCAGCTTGGCTTCGGGACAGCATGGCTACACCTTC. It yields the protein CASSLASGQHGYTF.

This clone was seen a handful of times. The chain links TRBV6-5 to TRBJ2-7; D is ambiguous. This CDR3 has 15 amino acids. CDR1 and CDR2 (germline): MNHEY, SVGAGI. V shed 6 bases and J shed 0 bases, with 15 bases lying between them. The CDR3 is CASSNADASSYEQYF. For the CDR3, the DNA is TGTGCCAGCAGCAATGCGGACGCCAGCTCCTACGAGCAGTACTTC.

The genes are TRBV4-2 and TRBJ2-5; 8 bases fit TRBD2. CDR1 is LGHNA and CDR2 is YNFKEQ in the germline V gene. J gave up 0 bases and V 0 bases, and 6 bases lay outside the gene matches. The CDR3 has 17 amino acids. This chain's CDR3 is CASSQDVAGPNQETQYF. CDR3 in DNA: TGTGCCAGCAGCCAAGATGTAGCGGGGCCGAACCAAGAGACCCAGTACTTC.